This T cell receptor beta chain came from a study of T cells in Graves' hyperthyroidism and ophthalmopathy. RNA transcripts gave rise to amplified TCR beta CDR3 regions. A first-round RT-PCR of the TCR CDR3 used the HTBI primer set. TCRdb reprocessed the multiplex PCR reads with MiXCR, giving one entry per CDR3 protein. The sample carries about 540,000 distinct CDR3 sequences, under 60% recorded once. The CDR3 has 11 residues. V was cut by 4 bases and J by 7 bases, with 8 bases left in between. Study observations and caveats: Separation of ophthalmopathy from stable hyperthyroidism was achieved by a 13 V-J model.

On this clonotype: Its matching antigen is unknown.

Stable Graves' hyperthyroidism denoted no ophthalmopathy progression over 18 months. Newly diagnosed hyperthyroidism patients aged 18 to 65 years had disease lasting under 2 months. Diagnoses rested on clinical symptoms, serum thyroxine and TRAb, thyroid ultrasound and orbital computed tomography. The specimen was peripheral blood or thyroid tissue (not recorded which). This TCR derives from a woman between 18 and 30 years old with Graves' hyperthyroidism. The rearrangement links TRBV12-3 or TRBV12-4 to TRBJ2-7; the D is unclear. The CDR3: CASSSWREQYF. As DNA, the CDR3 is TGTGCCAGCAGTTCCTGGAGAGAGCAGTACTTC.